This T cell receptor (beta chain) was obtained from a study of vaccination effects on CD4 cells after COVID-19. In the study overall: Either the BNT162b2 or mRNA-1273 vaccine was given to participants in two doses. Broader study findings: Among infection- and vaccine-induced clones, marked clonal contraction occurred late after vaccination.

The junction had 5 bases not matched to a gene; V was cut back by 3 bases and J by 10 bases. This CDR3 has 15 amino acids. CDR1 is LGHNA and CDR2 is YSLEER in the germline V gene. Viral peptide pools were used in the ViraFEST assay to expand antigen-specific CD4+ T cells, and sequencing came afterward. Following an approximately ten-day culture, CD4+ T cells were purified. Recipients of the vaccine had no prior SARS-CoV-2 infection and negative nucleocapsid antibodies. Replacing half the medium with IL-2 medium was done on days 3 and 7. Measured with immunoSEQ multiplex PCR; TCRdb has only the in-frame clones, and not every one. The sample has approximately 54,000 clones; 75% to 90% are singletons. This clone was recorded once. Its matching antigen is unknown.

The source material was CD4+ T cells from PBMCs cultured with HCoV-229E spike peptides, sampled before COVID-19 vaccination. The chain uses TRBV4-3 and TRBJ1-6, with 11 bases lining up with TRBD1. The sequence came from a human donor who received a COVID-19 vaccine. This CDR3 reads CASSQGTGGGSPLHF. The DNA for the CDR3 is TGCGCCAGCAGCCAGGGGACAGGGGGAGGGTCACCCCTCCACTTT.